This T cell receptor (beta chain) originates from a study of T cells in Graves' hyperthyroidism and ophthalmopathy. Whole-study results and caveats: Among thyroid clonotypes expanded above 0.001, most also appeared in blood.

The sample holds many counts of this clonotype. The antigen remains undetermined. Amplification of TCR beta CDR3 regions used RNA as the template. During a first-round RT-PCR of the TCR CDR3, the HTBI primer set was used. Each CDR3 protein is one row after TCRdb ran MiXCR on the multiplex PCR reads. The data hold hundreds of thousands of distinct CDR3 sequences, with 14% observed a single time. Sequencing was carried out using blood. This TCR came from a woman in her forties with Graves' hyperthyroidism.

The CDR3 DNA reads as TGTGCCAGCTCACCCCCCGTAGTAGCCTACAATGAGCAGTTCTTC. Translation: CASSPPVVAYNEQFF. The chain is built from TRBV18 and TRBJ2-1; D is undetermined. V shed 3 bases and J shed 2 bases, with 11 bases lying between them. This CDR3 region has 15 residues. Germline V gene data show CDR1 as KGHSH and CDR2 as LQKENI. The full variable domain, in which reference TRBV18 and TRBJ2-1 provide the parts outside the CDR3, is NAGVMQNPRHLVRRRGQEARLRCSPMKGHSHVYWYRQLPEEGLKFMVYLQKENIIDESGMPKERFSAEFPKEGPSILRIQQVVRGDSAAYFCASSPPVVAYNEQFFGPGTRLTVL.